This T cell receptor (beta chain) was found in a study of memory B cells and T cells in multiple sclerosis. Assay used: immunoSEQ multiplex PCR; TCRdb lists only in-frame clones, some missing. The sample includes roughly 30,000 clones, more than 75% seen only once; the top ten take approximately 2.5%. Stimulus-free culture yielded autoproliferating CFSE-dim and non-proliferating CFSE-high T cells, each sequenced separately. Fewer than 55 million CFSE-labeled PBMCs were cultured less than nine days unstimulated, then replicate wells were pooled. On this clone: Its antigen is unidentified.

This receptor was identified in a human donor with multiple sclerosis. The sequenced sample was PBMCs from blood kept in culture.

CDR3 protein: CASSLRQGGAGHTQYF. CDR3 DNA sequence: TGTGCCAGCAGCTTACGTCAAGGCGGCGCGGGGCATACGCAGTATTTT. V gene TRBV7-9 combines with J gene TRBJ2-3; TRBD2 might be the D (6 bases). The V gene's germline CDR1 is SEHNR and CDR2 FQNEAQ (reference sequence). This CDR3 has 16 residues. V lost 2 bases to trimming and J lost 7 bases, with 19 bases between them.